This TCR beta chain was sequenced during a study of prognosis after radiotherapy for stage I lung cancer. About the study: About 5 patients had oligometastatic NSCLC after their primary tumor was surgically resected, and 14 to 15 patients had newly diagnosed primary stage I lung tumors.

This CDR3 is 13 amino acids long. Trimming shortened V by 3 bases and J by 0 bases, and 5 bases separated the two germline ends. Study results and limitations: Before stereotactic body radiation therapy the median unique TCR clone count was roughly 9,200, and afterwards it fell to roughly 7,000. Patients who went on to get distant metastases had lower Shannon entropy after stereotactic body radiation therapy.

This clonotype was counted ten times or more. What it binds is not known. Two rounds of multiplex PCR amplified TCR beta CDR3 from genomic DNA. Each TRBV and TRBJ gene had its own primer in the first PCR round. TCRdb re-called the multiplex PCR reads through MiXCR, storing one row per CDR3 protein. Of about 36,000 distinct CDR3 sequences listed, around 34% are singletons. Sequences were derived from PBMCs, sampled before or after stereotactic body radiation therapy (not recorded which). The sequence derives from a donor of 50 years or more with non-small cell lung cancer. V gene TRBV12-3 or TRBV12-4 combines with J gene TRBJ1-2; D not certain. The CDR3 reads CASSFQANYGYTF. For the CDR3, the DNA is TGTGCCAGCAGTTTCCAAGCTAACTATGGCTACACCTTC.